Below are 9 T cell receptor beta chains sequenced from a single sample in a study of OX40 agonist ivuxolimab in advanced cancers. The table came from immunoSEQ multiplex PCR; TCRdb's copy has only in-frame clones and leaves some out. Among tens of thousands of clones listed, approximately 90% were seen once. The sequences come from CD4+ or CD8+ T cells sorted from blood, collected in a trial of the OX40 agonist ivuxolimab. The receptors were gathered from an adult with an advanced solid tumor such as melanoma, head and neck, liver or kidney cancer.

The chain employs TRBV4-3 and TRBJ2-5; 10 nucleotides align to TRBD1. This CDR3 is 16 amino acids long. Germline trimming cut 4 bases from V and 4 bases from J; bases unmatched to any gene: 9. Germline V gives CDR1 LGHNA, CDR2 YSLEER. The CDR3 region is CASSRVRQGAGETQYF. The CDR3 DNA follows: TGCGCCAGCAGCCGCGTGAGACAGGGGGCGGGAGAGACCCAGTACTTC.

The rearrangement links TRBV1 to TRBJ2-7; the D call TRBD1 from the table was never checked on the DNA. TRBV1 is labeled a pseudogene. This CDR3 is built from 24 residues. Here the CDR3 reads CTSSQDTRGPLGDGRESPFYEQYF. CDR3 bases: TGCACCAGCAGCCAAGATACCAGGGGGCCCTTGGGGGATGGTAGGGAGTCCCCCTTCTACGAGCAGTACTTC.

The chain carries TRBV30 and TRBJ1-4; a weak D match, TRBD1 (6 bases). V lost 2 bases, J lost 6 bases, and 16 bases lay in between. The CDR3 extends over 15 amino acids. Germline CDR1 is GTSNPN and CDR2 is SVGIG (reference sequence). CDR3 bases: TGTGCCTGGAGTCTTGGCAGGGGCGGCGATGAAAAACTGTTTTTT. It codes for CAWSLGRGGDEKLFF.

This clone was detected only once. The V gene is TRBV4-1, the J gene TRBJ2-1; D possibly corresponds to TRBD1 (6 bases). Germline CDR1 is MGHRA and CDR2 is YSYEKL. The ends were cut back, 0 bases at V and 5 bases at J, with 14 bases in the middle. This CDR3 contains 16 residues. The CDR3 DNA reads as TGCGCCAGCAGCCAAGAAGGGACACTAGAGGACAATGAGCAGTTCTTC. Translating gives CASSQEGTLEDNEQFF.

This chain links TRBV10-3 with TRBJ2-5; D unclear. Germline CDR1 ENHRY, CDR2 SYGVKD. The CDR3 is made up of 13 amino acids. Trimming cost V 3 bases and J 2 bases, with 7 bases left between them. CDR3 bases: TGTGCCATCAGTGACCGGCAACAAGAGACCCAGTACTTC. This gives the protein CAISDRQQETQYF.

The chain joins TRBV2 to TRBJ2-7; TRBD1 aligns across 8 bases. Germline V gene sequence: CDR1 SNHLY, CDR2 FYNNEI. The V gene end was trimmed by 4 bases and the J gene end by 7 bases; junction bases not matched to a gene: 3. The CDR3 runs to 12 residues. CDR3 nucleotides: TGTGCCAGCAGTGGACAGGGGTGGGAGCAGTACTTC. It specifies CASSGQGWEQYF.

The chain combines TRBV10-1 with TRBJ2-3, with D tentatively TRBD2 (6 bases). The CDR3 loop spans 17 amino acids. CDR1 and CDR2 from the germline V gene are WNHNN and SYGVQD (reference sequence). The V and J ends lost 7 bases and 0 bases respectively, with 20 bases between them. The CDR3 spells CASIPPGSGASTDTQYF. In DNA form, the CDR3 reads TGCGCCAGCATACCGCCCGGTAGCGGCGCTAGCACAGATACGCAGTATTTT.

CDR3 nucleotide sequence: TGTGCCAGCTCACCCGGGACCGGCAATCAGCCCCAGCATTTT. Protein: CASSPGTGNQPQHF. V usage is TRBV18 and J usage is TRBJ1-5; maybe TRBD1 (5 bases). This CDR3 is 14 amino acids long. Germline V gene data show CDR1 as KGHSH and CDR2 as LQKENI. The V gene lost 3 bases and the J gene lost 2 bases, with 8 bases spanning the gap.

V is TRBV28 and J is TRBJ2-1; D remains ambiguous. The length of the CDR3 is 14 residues. Looked up from germline, CDR1 is MDHEN and CDR2 is SYDVKM. V was cut by 3 bases and J by 3 bases, with 9 bases left in between. In DNA form, the CDR3 reads TGTGCCAGCAGTTTGGGCCCGTTCTACAATGAGCAGTTCTTC. Protein sequence: CASSLGPFYNEQFF.